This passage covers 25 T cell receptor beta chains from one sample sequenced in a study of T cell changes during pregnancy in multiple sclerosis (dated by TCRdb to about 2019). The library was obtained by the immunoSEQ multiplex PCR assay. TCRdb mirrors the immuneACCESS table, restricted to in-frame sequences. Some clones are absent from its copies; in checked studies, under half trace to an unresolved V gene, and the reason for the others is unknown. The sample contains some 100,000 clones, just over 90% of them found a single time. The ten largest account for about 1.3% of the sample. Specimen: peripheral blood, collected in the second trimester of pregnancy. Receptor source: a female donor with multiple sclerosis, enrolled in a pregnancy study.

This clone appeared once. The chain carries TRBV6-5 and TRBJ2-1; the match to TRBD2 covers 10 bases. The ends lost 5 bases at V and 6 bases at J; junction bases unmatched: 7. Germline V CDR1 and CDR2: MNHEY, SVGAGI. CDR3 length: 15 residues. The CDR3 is CASSIGTSVANEQFF. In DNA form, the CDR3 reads TGTGCCAGCAGTATCGGGACTAGCGTAGCCAATGAGCAGTTCTTC.

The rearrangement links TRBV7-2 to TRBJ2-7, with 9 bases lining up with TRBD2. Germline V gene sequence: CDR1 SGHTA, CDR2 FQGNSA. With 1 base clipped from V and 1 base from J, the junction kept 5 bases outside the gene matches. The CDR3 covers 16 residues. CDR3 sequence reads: CASSLVSSGASYEQYF. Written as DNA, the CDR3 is TGTGCCAGCAGCTTAGTGTCTAGCGGGGCTTCCTACGAGCAGTACTTC.

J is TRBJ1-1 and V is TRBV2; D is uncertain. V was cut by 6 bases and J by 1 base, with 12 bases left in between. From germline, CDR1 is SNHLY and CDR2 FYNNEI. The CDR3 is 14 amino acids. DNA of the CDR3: TGTGCCAGCAGAGGGAGAGGAGGGAACACTGAAGCTTTCTTT. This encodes CASRGRGGNTEAFF.

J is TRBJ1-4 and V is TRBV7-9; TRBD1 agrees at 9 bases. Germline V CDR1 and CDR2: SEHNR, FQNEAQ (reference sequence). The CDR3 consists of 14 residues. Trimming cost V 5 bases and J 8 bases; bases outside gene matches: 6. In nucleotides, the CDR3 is TGTGCCAGCAGCCAGGGACAGGGTTTGGAAAAACTGTTTTTT. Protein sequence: CASSQGQGLEKLFF.

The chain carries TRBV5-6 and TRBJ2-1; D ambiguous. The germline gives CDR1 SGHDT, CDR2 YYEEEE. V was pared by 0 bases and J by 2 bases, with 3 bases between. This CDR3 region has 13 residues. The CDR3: CASSLDTYNEQFF. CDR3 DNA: TGTGCCAGCAGCTTGGACACCTACAATGAGCAGTTCTTC.

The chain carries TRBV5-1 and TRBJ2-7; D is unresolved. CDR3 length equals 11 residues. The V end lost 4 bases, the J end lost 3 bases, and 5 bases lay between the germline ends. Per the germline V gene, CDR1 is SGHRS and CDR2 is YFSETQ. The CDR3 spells CASSPGYEQYF. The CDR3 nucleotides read TGCGCCAGCAGCCCCGGCTACGAGCAGTACTTC.

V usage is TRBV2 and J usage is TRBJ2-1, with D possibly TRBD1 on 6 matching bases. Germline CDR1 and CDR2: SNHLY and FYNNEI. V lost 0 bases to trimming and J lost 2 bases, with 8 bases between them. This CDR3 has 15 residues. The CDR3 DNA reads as TGTGCCAGCAGTGAAGCCAGGGGCCCCTACAATGAGCAGTTCTTC. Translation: CASSEARGPYNEQFF.

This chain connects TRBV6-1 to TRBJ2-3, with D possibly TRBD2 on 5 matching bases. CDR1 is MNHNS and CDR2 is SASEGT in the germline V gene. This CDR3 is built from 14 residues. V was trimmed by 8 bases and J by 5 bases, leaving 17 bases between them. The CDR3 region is CASVERGEGDTQYF. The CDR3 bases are TGTGCCAGCGTCGAACGGGGAGAGGGAGATACGCAGTATTTT.

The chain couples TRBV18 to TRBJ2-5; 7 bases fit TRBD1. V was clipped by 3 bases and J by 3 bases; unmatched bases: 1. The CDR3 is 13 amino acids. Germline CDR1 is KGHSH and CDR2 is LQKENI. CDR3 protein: CASSPDREETQYF. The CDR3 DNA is TGTGCCAGCTCACCTGACAGGGAAGAGACCCAGTACTTC. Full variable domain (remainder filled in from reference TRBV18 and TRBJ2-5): NAGVMQNPRHLVRRRGQEARLRCSPMKGHSHVYWYRQLPEEGLKFMVYLQKENIIDESGMPKERFSAEFPKEGPSILRIQQVVRGDSAAYFCASSPDREETQYFGPGTRLLVL.

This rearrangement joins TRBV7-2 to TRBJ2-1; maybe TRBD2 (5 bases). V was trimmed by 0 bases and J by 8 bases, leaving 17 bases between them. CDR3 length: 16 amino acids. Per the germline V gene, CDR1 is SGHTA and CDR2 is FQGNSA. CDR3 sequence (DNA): TGTGCCAGCAGCTTAGCGCTAACTGGGCTCGGGGATGAGCAGTTCTTC. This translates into CASSLALTGLGDEQFF.

In nucleotides, the CDR3 is TGCGCCAGCAGCTGGGTCGTAGCGGGGACCGCGAACACCGGGGAGCTGTTTTTT. Translated: CASSWVVAGTANTGELFF. The chain couples TRBV5-1 to TRBJ2-2; 8 positions match TRBD2. CDR1 is SGHRS, CDR2 YFSETQ, per germline. V was pared by 3 bases and J by 0 bases, with 10 bases of the junction left unmatched. The CDR3 covers 18 residues.

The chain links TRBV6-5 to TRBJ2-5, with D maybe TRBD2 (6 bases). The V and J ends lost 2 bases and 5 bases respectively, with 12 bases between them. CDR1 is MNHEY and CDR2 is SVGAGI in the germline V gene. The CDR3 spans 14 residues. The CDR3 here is CASSYRRVGETQYF. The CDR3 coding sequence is TGTGCCAGCAGTTACCGGAGGGTAGGGGAGACCCAGTACTTC.

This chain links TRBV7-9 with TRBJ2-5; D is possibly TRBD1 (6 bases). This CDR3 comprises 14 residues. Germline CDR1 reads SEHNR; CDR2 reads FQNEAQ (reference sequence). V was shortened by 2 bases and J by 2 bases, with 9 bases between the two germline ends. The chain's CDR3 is CASSLWTEQETQYF. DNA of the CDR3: TGTGCCAGCAGCTTATGGACAGAACAAGAGACCCAGTACTTC.

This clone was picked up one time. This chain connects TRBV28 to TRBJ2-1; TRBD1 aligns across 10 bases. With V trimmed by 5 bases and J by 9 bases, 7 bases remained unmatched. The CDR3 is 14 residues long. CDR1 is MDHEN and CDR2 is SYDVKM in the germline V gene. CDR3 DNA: TGTGCCAGCAGTCGGGACAGGGGTAAGGGTGAGCAGTTCTTC. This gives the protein CASSRDRGKGEQFF.

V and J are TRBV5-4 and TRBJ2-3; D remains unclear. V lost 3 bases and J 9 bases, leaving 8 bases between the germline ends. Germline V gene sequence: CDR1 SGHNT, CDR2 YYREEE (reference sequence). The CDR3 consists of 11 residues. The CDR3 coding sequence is TGTGCCAGCAGCTCCCTGGAGACGCAGTATTTT. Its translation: CASSSLETQYF.

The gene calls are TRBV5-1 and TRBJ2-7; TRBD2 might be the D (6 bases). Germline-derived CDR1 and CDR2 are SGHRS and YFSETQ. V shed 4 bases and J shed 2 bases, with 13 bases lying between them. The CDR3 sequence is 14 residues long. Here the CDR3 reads CASSARDFAYEQYF. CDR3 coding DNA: TGCGCCAGCAGCGCCAGGGACTTTGCCTACGAGCAGTACTTC.

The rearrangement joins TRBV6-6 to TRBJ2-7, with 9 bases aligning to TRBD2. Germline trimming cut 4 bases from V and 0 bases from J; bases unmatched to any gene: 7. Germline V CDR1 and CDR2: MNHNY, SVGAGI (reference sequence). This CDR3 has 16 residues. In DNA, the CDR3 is TGTGCCAGCAGTTTAGGACTAGCGCCAAGCTCCTACGAGCAGTACTTC. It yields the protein CASSLGLAPSSYEQYF.

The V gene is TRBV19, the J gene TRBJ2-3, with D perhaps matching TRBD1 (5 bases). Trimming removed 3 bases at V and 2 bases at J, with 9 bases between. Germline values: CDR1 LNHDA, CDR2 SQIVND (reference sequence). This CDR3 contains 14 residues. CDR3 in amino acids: CASSMQGTTDTQYF. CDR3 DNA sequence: TGTGCCAGTAGTATGCAGGGTACCACAGATACGCAGTATTTT.

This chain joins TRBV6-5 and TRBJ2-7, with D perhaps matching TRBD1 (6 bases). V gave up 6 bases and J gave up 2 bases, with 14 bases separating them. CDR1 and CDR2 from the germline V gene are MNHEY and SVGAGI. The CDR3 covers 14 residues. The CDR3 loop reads CASRLNRVAYEQYF. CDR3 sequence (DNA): TGTGCCAGCAGGTTAAACAGGGTAGCCTACGAGCAGTACTTC.

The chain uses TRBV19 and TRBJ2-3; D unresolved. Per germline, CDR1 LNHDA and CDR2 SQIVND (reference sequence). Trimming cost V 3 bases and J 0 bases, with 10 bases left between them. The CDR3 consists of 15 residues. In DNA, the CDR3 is TGTGCCAGTAGTATTACTCCTGTTAGCACAGATACGCAGTATTTT. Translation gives CASSITPVSTDTQYF.

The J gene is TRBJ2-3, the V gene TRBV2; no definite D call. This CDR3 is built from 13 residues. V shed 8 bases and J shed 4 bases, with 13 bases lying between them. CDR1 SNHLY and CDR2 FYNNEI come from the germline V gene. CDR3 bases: TGTGCCAGCCTCGACTCCTTGTCAGATACGCAGTATTTT. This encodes CASLDSLSDTQYF.

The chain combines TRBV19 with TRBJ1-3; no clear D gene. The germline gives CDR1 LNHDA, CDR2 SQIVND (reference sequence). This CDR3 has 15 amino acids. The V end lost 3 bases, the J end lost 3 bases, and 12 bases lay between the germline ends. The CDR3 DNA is TGTGCCAGTAGTATGAGCGTGCCGTTTGGAAACACCATATATTTT. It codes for CASSMSVPFGNTIYF.

The CDR3, as DNA: TGCAGCGTTGGCAGGGATATAGGAGATACGCAGTATTTT. Translating it yields CSVGRDIGDTQYF. The V gene is TRBV29-1, the J gene TRBJ2-3, with D possibly TRBD1 on 5 matching bases. V shed 4 bases and J shed 5 bases, with 13 bases lying between them. The CDR3 is 13 residues long. Germline V CDR1 and CDR2: SQVTM, ANQGSEA.

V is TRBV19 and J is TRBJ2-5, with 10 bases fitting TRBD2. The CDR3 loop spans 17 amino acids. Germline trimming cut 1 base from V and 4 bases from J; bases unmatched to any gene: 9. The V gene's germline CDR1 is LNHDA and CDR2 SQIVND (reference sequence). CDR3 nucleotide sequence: TGTGCCAGTAGTATAGTTCCAATAGCGGGAGGAGGAGAGACCCAGTACTTC. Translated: CASSIVPIAGGGETQYF.

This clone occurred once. CDR3 sequence reads: CASSSTGTGRDEQYF. The CDR3 nucleotides read TGTGCCAGTAGTTCTACCGGGACAGGGAGGGACGAGCAGTACTTC. V and J are TRBV19 and TRBJ2-7; 9 bases match TRBD1. With 5 bases clipped from V and 5 bases from J, the junction kept 10 bases outside the gene matches. The CDR3 runs 15 residues. From germline, CDR1 is LNHDA and CDR2 SQIVND (reference sequence).